This is a list of T cell receptor beta chains from one sample in a study of blood T cell repertoires in COVID-19. Sequenced by immunoSEQ multiplex PCR; TCRdb stores in-frame clones only, minus some. Of 230,000 or so clones listed, about 86% are singletons. Sequenced input: PBMCs or T cells enriched from blood (not recorded which). Every receptor here comes from a woman in her forties or fifties with acute COVID-19. Both conserved end residues are part of each CDR3. Fields, in order: clone size, D gene, J gene, V gene, CDR3 DNA, CDR3 protein. D genes are given only for firm matches. The size entry is marked missing in some rows and otherwise reads once, few, many or a size class.

clone_size: .
d_call: .
j_call: TRBJ2-7
v_call: TRBV28
cdr3_nt: TGTGCCAGCGACACCTCCGGCGGGCGGACCTACGAGCAGTACTTC
cdr3_aa: CASDTSGGRTYEQYF

clone_size: .
d_call: TRBD2
j_call: TRBJ2-7
v_call: TRBV7-9
cdr3_nt: TGTGCCAGCAGCTTAAGGGCGGGAGTTCCCGAGCAGTACTTC
cdr3_aa: CASSLRAGVPEQYF

clone_size: .
d_call: .
j_call: TRBJ1-1
v_call: TRBV18
cdr3_nt: TGTGCCAGCTCTCAATCGGGGTTCGGGAGCACTGAAGCTTTCTTT
cdr3_aa: CASSQSGFGSTEAFF

clone_size: once
d_call: .
j_call: TRBJ2-2
v_call: TRBV28
cdr3_nt: TGTGCCAGCAGTTTAACCCCTCCTACTAGCGGGGAGCTGTTTTTT
cdr3_aa: CASSLTPPTSGELFF

clone_size: .
d_call: .
j_call: TRBJ2-7
v_call: TRBV25-1
cdr3_nt: TGTGCCAGCAGTGACTTCAGGGGGGCGGGAGGCGACGAGCAGTACTTC
cdr3_aa: CASSDFRGAGGDEQYF

clone_size: once
d_call: .
j_call: TRBJ2-5
v_call: TRBV11-2
cdr3_nt: TGTGCCAGCAGCAGCGGCATCAGGGGCTACGAGACCCAGTACTTC
cdr3_aa: CASSSGIRGYETQYF

clone_size: .
d_call: TRBD1
j_call: TRBJ1-1
v_call: TRBV28
cdr3_nt: TGTGCCAGCAGTTTCTTGACAGGGGGAGCTTTCTTT
cdr3_aa: CASSFLTGGAFF

clone_size: .
d_call: .
j_call: TRBJ2-1
v_call: TRBV19
cdr3_nt: TGTGCCAGTAGCCTCGTTTCGGGGAATGAGCAGTTCTTC
cdr3_aa: CASSLVSGNEQFF

clone_size: .
d_call: .
j_call: TRBJ1-1
v_call: TRBV28
cdr3_nt: TGTGCCAGCAGTGTCGGTCAGGACACTGAAGCTTTCTTT
cdr3_aa: CASSVGQDTEAFF

clone_size: .
d_call: .
j_call: TRBJ1-3
v_call: TRBV7-2
cdr3_nt: TGTGCCAGCAGCACAGGACAGTCCTCTGGAAACACCATATATTTT
cdr3_aa: CASSTGQSSGNTIYF

clone_size: .
d_call: .
j_call: TRBJ2-1
v_call: TRBV5-8
cdr3_nt: TGTGCCAGCAGCCCGAAGAGCGTATTGCTCGGCAATGAGCAGTTCTTC
cdr3_aa: CASSPKSVLLGNEQFF

clone_size: .
d_call: TRBD1
j_call: TRBJ1-5
v_call: TRBV7-2
cdr3_nt: TGTGCCAGCAGCTGGAGCACAGGGGCCTATCAGCCCCAGCATTTT
cdr3_aa: CASSWSTGAYQPQHF

clone_size: once
d_call: .
j_call: TRBJ2-5
v_call: TRBV5-1
cdr3_nt: TGCGCCAGCAGCTTTGCCGGAGAGGAGACCCAGTACTTC
cdr3_aa: CASSFAGEETQYF

clone_size: .
d_call: .
j_call: TRBJ2-3
v_call: TRBV19
cdr3_nt: TGTGCCAGTAGTATCGGGGTAGCGGTCACAGATACGCAGTATTTT
cdr3_aa: CASSIGVAVTDTQYF

clone_size: .
d_call: TRBD2
j_call: TRBJ2-3
v_call: TRBV6-4
cdr3_nt: TGTGCCAGCAGTGACAAGACGGGAGGGCCGGCAGATACGCAGTATTTT
cdr3_aa: CASSDKTGGPADTQYF

clone_size: few
d_call: .
j_call: TRBJ1-5
v_call: TRBV27
cdr3_nt: TGTGCCAGCAGTTTCCGGGGGACCAATCAGCCCCAGCATTTT
cdr3_aa: CASSFRGTNQPQHF

clone_size: .
d_call: TRBD1
j_call: TRBJ2-5
v_call: TRBV18
cdr3_nt: TGTGCCAGCTCACCAGACAGGGTAGGGGAGACCCAGTACTTC
cdr3_aa: CASSPDRVGETQYF

clone_size: .
d_call: TRBD1
j_call: TRBJ2-7
v_call: TRBV18
cdr3_nt: TGTGCCAGCTCACCACGGACAGGGCGGAGCGAGCAGTACTTC
cdr3_aa: CASSPRTGRSEQYF

clone_size: .
d_call: TRBD1
j_call: TRBJ1-5
v_call: TRBV30
cdr3_nt: TGTGCCTGGAGCCGGACAGGGCTGGGTCAGCCCCAGCATTTT
cdr3_aa: CAWSRTGLGQPQHF

clone_size: .
d_call: .
j_call: TRBJ2-5
v_call: TRBV19
cdr3_nt: TGTGCCAGTAGTATACAGTTCCAAGAGACCCAGTACTTC
cdr3_aa: CASSIQFQETQYF

clone_size: many
d_call: .
j_call: TRBJ2-5
v_call: TRBV15
cdr3_nt: TGTGCCACCAGCAGAGTCCACACTCCAGGGAACCAAGAGACCCAGTACTTC
cdr3_aa: CATSRVHTPGNQETQYF

clone_size: .
d_call: TRBD2
j_call: TRBJ2-1
v_call: TRBV5-4
cdr3_nt: TGTGCCAGCAGCTTGTCTTACTATGTGCTAGCGGGAGTACCTGAGCAGTTCTTC
cdr3_aa: CASSLSYYVLAGVPEQFF

clone_size: .
d_call: TRBD2
j_call: TRBJ2-7
v_call: TRBV6-5
cdr3_nt: TGTGCCAGCAGGGGGACTAGCGGAGCCTACGAGCAGTACTTC
cdr3_aa: CASRGTSGAYEQYF

clone_size: .
d_call: .
j_call: TRBJ2-2
v_call: TRBV4-3
cdr3_nt: TGCGCCAGCAGCCAAGCCACGGGATCCGGGGAGCTGTTTTTT
cdr3_aa: CASSQATGSGELFF

clone_size: .
d_call: TRBD1
j_call: TRBJ1-5
v_call: TRBV27
cdr3_nt: TGTGCCAGCAGGGGGGGGACAGGGAATAATCAGCCCCAGCATTTT
cdr3_aa: CASRGGTGNNQPQHF

clone_size: .
d_call: .
j_call: TRBJ2-7
v_call: TRBV27
cdr3_nt: TGTGCCAGCAGTTTTAGGCCCCCCCGGGTTTCCCCATACGAGCAGTACTTC
cdr3_aa: CASSFRPPRVSPYEQYF

clone_size: once
d_call: .
j_call: TRBJ2-5
v_call: TRBV11-2
cdr3_nt: TGTGCCAGCAGCCGCCCGGGGGGCACCCCGCAAGAGACCCAGTACTTC
cdr3_aa: CASSRPGGTPQETQYF

clone_size: .
d_call: .
j_call: TRBJ1-2
v_call: TRBV7-8
cdr3_nt: TGTGCCAGCAGCACCCAGGGGTTTATCGACTATGGCTACACCTTC
cdr3_aa: CASSTQGFIDYGYTF